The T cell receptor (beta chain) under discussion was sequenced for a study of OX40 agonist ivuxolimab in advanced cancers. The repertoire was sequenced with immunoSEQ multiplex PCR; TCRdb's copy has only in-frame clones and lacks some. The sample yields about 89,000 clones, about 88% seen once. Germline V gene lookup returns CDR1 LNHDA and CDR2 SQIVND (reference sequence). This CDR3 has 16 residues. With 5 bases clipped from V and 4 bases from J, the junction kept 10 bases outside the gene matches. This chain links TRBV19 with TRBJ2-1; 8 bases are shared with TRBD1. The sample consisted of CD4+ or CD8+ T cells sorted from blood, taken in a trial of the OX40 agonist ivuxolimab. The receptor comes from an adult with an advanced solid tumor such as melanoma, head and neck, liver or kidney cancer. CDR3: CASSGGQTGVYNEQFF. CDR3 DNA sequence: TGTGCCAGTAGTGGAGGACAGACAGGGGTATACAATGAGCAGTTCTTC.